This note documents a single TCR beta chain sequence. Its antigen target is currently unknown. Per-base qualities were not stored, and no clone one base away is much larger. Libraries were built with the immunoSEQ multiplex PCR assay. As for the authors' bioinformatics: To diagnose cytomegalovirus status from the catalog of TCR beta chain sequences, a statistical classification framework was built. The source is immuneACCESS, and TCRdb retained only in-frame sequences with V and J called. Part of the clones is not carried over; for the studies checked, unresolved V genes explain less than half of this, and the remainder is unexplained. Clone size and V and J calls were adopted from that table, with D and trimming inferred from the DNA. This sample has about 160,000 clones in its table, and roughly nine tenths of those were observed once. Roughly 5.7% of the sample is held by the ten biggest clonotypes.

From the cysteine up to the phenylalanine, the CDR3 has a length of 16 residues. This entry keeps only the CDR3 DNA: 48 bases, framed from base 1. Trimming removed 3 bases from V and 2 bases from J, leaving 13 bases between the germline ends. CDR1 and CDR2 are read off the germline V gene as LGHNA and YNFKEQ. The donors were included in the validation cohort of approximately 130 subjects, a group kept apart from the roughly 670-subject first cohort. The data stem from a study of cytomegalovirus exposure and HLA in healthy donors (dated by TCRdb to the late 2010s). For the wider study: The roughly 670 repertoires of the first cohort and the 120 or so validation repertoires were produced on the same platform, according to a later analysis. The aim of the study was to test whether cataloging public T cell receptors could identify signatures of past pathogen exposure. In addition to the first cohort of 666 subjects, a separate validation cohort of under 150 different subjects was used. The study combined high-throughput TCR immunosequencing, statistical association of individual TCRs with disease status, and machine learning to predict cytomegalovirus infection status.

Study-wide findings and limitations: Across donors, most TCR sequences were observed very rarely, whereas some public TCRs were present in many individuals. A later analysis found that TCRs clustered in the first cohort also tended to co-occur in the 100 to 150 validation repertoires, with just under 95% of cluster scores above 0. In both the original and validation cohorts, the classifier was reported to diagnose cytomegalovirus status with high specificity and sensitivity. The validation cohort had no HLA typing available for a later analysis, so co-occurrence within that cohort was assessed over all 130 or so repertoires. The authors suggested that the approach could potentially be extended to other disease states and immunological phenotypes. In the study, roughly 160 TCR beta chains were listed as associated with cytomegalovirus. A few of the identified cytomegalovirus-associated TCR beta chains were confirmed in vitro to be specific for cytomegalovirus antigens.

The clonotype was recovered from a woman younger than 45 in good health and CMV-seronegative. The sequencing input was PBMCs. The chain is encoded by TRBV4-2 joined to TRBJ1-4, and possibly TRBD1, on 6 matching bases. At the DNA level, the sequence is TGTGCCAGCAGCCATGTATCGGGGGCCACTAATGAAAAACTGTTTTTT. Its translation reads: CASSHVSGATNEKLFF.